A single sample gave rise to the 4 T cell receptor beta chains below, sequenced in a study of blood T cell repertoires in COVID-19. The repertoire was sequenced with immunoSEQ multiplex PCR; TCRdb's copy has only in-frame clones and lacks some. The sample contains 350,000 or so clones, approximately 84% of which appear only once. Sequences were obtained from PBMCs or T cells enriched from blood (not recorded which). The receptors shown here come from a woman in her 30s who had recovered from COVID-19.

CDR3 protein: CASSSTPGTGGYEQYF. The CDR3 DNA reads as TGTGCCAGCAGTTCAACCCCCGGGACAGGGGGCTACGAGCAGTACTTC. This chain joins TRBV6-5 and TRBJ2-7; 11 nucleotides align to TRBD1. V shed 4 bases, J shed 3 bases, and the junction held 8 bases outside the gene matches. The CDR3 totals 16 residues. Germline V gene data show CDR1 as MNHEY and CDR2 as SVGAGI.

V usage is TRBV5-1 and J usage is TRBJ1-2; D possibly corresponds to TRBD1 (6 bases). The V end was cut by 1 base, the J end by 0 bases, with 13 bases between. The CDR3 spans 16 residues. Germline V gives CDR1 SGHRS, CDR2 YFSETQ. The CDR3 nucleotides read TGCGCCAGCAGCTTGAACAGGGTCCCATCTAACTATGGCTACACCTTC. Translation gives CASSLNRVPSNYGYTF.

The chain recombines TRBV2 with TRBJ2-2, with 7 bases lining up with TRBD2. Germline-derived CDR1 and CDR2 are SNHLY and FYNNEI. Losses at the gene ends were 5 bases for V and 6 bases for J; bases not matched to a gene: 6. The CDR3 has 14 residues. This chain's CDR3 is CASSLRGVPGELFF. CDR3 sequence (DNA): TGTGCCAGCAGTCTTCGGGGGGTTCCCGGGGAGCTGTTTTTT.

The chain is built from TRBV28 and TRBJ2-1, with 9 bases fitting TRBD1. Trimming at V came to 5 bases and at J to 6 bases, leaving 8 bases not matched to a gene. This CDR3 contains 15 residues. Looked up from germline, CDR1 is MDHEN and CDR2 is SYDVKM. The CDR3 region is CASSLRQGVINEQFF. The CDR3 DNA sequence: TGTGCCAGCAGTCTACGACAGGGGGTGATCAATGAGCAGTTCTTC. Complete variable domain (other parts from reference TRBV28 and TRBJ2-1): DVKVTQSSRYLVKRTGEKVFLECVQDMDHENMFWYRQDPGLGLRLIYFSYDVKMKEKGDIPEGYSVSREKKERFSLILESASTNQTSMYLCASSLRQGVINEQFFGPGTRLTVL.